The 21 T cell receptor beta chains below were found in one sample sequenced in a study of shared clonotypes between healthy human individuals. Here immunoSEQ multiplex PCR was the method, and the copy in TCRdb shows in-frame clones only, minus some. In the table there are approximately 1.5 million clones, 98% to 99% of which are singletons. The specimen sequenced was naive CD4+ T cells sorted from blood. Sample subset: CD45RA+ positively selected. These receptor sequences come from a man aged 25-45 years in good health.

CDR3 region: CASSIDGGAGTDTQYF. The CDR3 coding sequence is TGTGCCAGTAGTATAGATGGAGGCGCGGGCACAGATACGCAGTATTTT. The V call is TRBV19, the J call TRBJ2-3, with D possibly matching TRBD2 (5 bases). CDR3 size: 16 residues. Per germline, CDR1 LNHDA and CDR2 SQIVND (reference sequence). V lost 0 bases to trimming and J lost 1 base, with 11 bases between them.

The chain recombines TRBV5-7 with TRBJ2-7; D gene uncertain. TRBV5-7 is filed as an ORF, its function uncertain. V lost 2 bases to trimming and J lost 0 bases, with 9 bases between them. The CDR3 is made up of 14 amino acids. The chain's CDR3 is CASSFPDVSYEQYF. Here the CDR3 DNA reads TGTGCCAGCAGCTTTCCGGACGTCTCCTACGAGCAGTACTTC.

The chain employs TRBV21-1 and TRBJ2-2; TRBD1, the D gene given by the table, was not confirmed from the DNA. TRBV21-1 is classified as a pseudogene. The CDR3 totals 15 residues. CDR3 sequence reads: CASSPRTGETGELFF. Here the CDR3 DNA reads TGTGCCAGCAGCCCCCGGACAGGGGAAACCGGGGAGCTGTTTTTT.

This rearrangement joins TRBV5-1 to TRBJ2-7; the D gene is possibly TRBD2 (5 bases). V gave up 0 bases and J gave up 7 bases, with 17 bases separating them. CDR3 length: 15 amino acids. Per the germline V gene, CDR1 is SGHRS and CDR2 is YFSETQ. The CDR3 sequence: CASSLDVVGAREQYF. As DNA, the CDR3 is TGCGCCAGCAGCTTGGATGTTGTGGGAGCTAGAGAGCAGTACTTC. Together with reference TRBV5-1 and TRBJ2-7, the CDR3 gives the full variable domain: KAGVTQTPRYLIKTRGQQVTLSCSPISGHRSVSWYQQTPGQGLQFLFEYFSETQRNKGNFPGRFSGRQFSNSRSEMNVSTLELGDSALYLCASSLDVVGAREQYFGPGTRLTVT.

The rearrangement uses TRBV7-6 and TRBJ2-4; TRBD2 is a possible D gene (5 bases). The CDR3 is made up of 15 amino acids. Germline V lookup: CDR1 SGHVS, CDR2 FNYEAQ. V lost 4 bases, J lost 3 bases, and 13 bases lay in between. The DNA for the CDR3 is TGTGCCAGCAGCTCCCCGGGCCGGGACAAAAACATTCAGTACTTC. Translating it yields CASSSPGRDKNIQYF.

The chain joins TRBV6-5 to TRBJ1-5; TRBD1 might be the D (5 bases). The CDR3 covers 15 residues. V lost 6 bases to trimming and J lost 0 bases, with 12 bases between them. CDR1 and CDR2 from the germline V gene are MNHEY and SVGAGI. CDR3 region: CASRERQSSNQPQHF. The CDR3 nucleotides read TGTGCCAGCAGGGAGAGACAGTCTAGCAATCAGCCCCAGCATTTT.

CDR3 in DNA: TGTGCCAGCAGTCCTGGATTTGGGGATTATAGCAATCAGCCCCAGCATTTT. It is translated as CASSPGFGDYSNQPQHF. This sequence joins TRBV27 and TRBJ1-5; D not certain. The V end lost 5 bases, the J end lost 0 bases, and 17 bases lay between the germline ends. This CDR3 comprises 17 residues. Germline-derived CDR1 and CDR2 are MNHEY and SMNVEV (reference sequence).

This chain joins TRBV7-8 and TRBJ2-7; TRBD2 matches 8 bases. This CDR3 region has 15 residues. Per germline, CDR1 SGHVS and CDR2 FQNEAQ. V trimming: 7 bases; J trimming: 4 bases; junction bases outside the gene matches: 12. DNA for the CDR3: TGTGCCAGCAATCCGGGAGGAACGGGAGGGTACGAGCAGTACTTC. The encoded protein is CASNPGGTGGYEQYF.

This clone was seen just once. This rearrangement joins TRBV7-2 to TRBJ1-3; no clear D. This CDR3 comprises 15 residues. V lost 1 base and J lost 4, with 11 bases in between. Germline lookup yields CDR1 SGHTA and CDR2 FQGNSA. CDR3 loop: CASSLVETSGNTIYF. As DNA, the CDR3 is TGTGCCAGCAGCTTAGTCGAGACATCCGGAAACACCATATATTTT.

The genes are TRBV29-1 and TRBJ1-1; D might be TRBD1 (5 bases). Trimming removed 4 bases from V and 6 bases from J, with 18 bases in between. This CDR3 region has 14 residues. From germline, CDR1 is SQVTM and CDR2 ANQGSEA. CDR3 loop: CSVGGSESSAEAFF. CDR3 nucleotides: TGCAGCGTTGGGGGGTCAGAGTCGAGTGCTGAAGCTTTCTTT.

The chain couples TRBV7-3 to TRBJ2-5; 10 bases are shared with TRBD1. Germline V gene sequence: CDR1 SGHTA, CDR2 FQGTGA. J gave up 4 bases and V 4 bases, and 6 bases lay outside the gene matches. CDR3 length equals 15 residues. CDR3 sequence: CASSSRDRGIETQYF. CDR3 sequence (DNA): TGTGCCAGCAGCTCCCGGGACAGGGGTATAGAGACCCAGTACTTC.

A remark on this clone: As the CDR3 is not closed by the conserved phenylalanine or tryptophan, this likely results from a read error. Because the CDR3's place on the DNA is in doubt, the DNA is left out and the CDR3 is given as listed by TCRdb. This chain links TRBV6-6 with TRBJ1-2. The CDR3 region is 13 residues in length, termini included. Germline values: CDR1 MNHNY, CDR2 SVGAGI (reference sequence). CDR3 protein: CASRGMATIPRVN.

About this clone: Other DNA sequences in this sample translate to the same CDR3. The gene calls are TRBV18 and TRBJ2-3, with 11 nucleotides matching TRBD2. CDR1 is KGHSH, CDR2 LQKENI, per germline. CDR3 length equals 14 residues. Trimming at V came to 3 bases and at J to 5 bases, leaving 1 base not matched to a gene. CDR3 DNA: TGTGCCAGCTCACCTGGACTAGCGGGAGATACGCAGTATTTT. Protein: CASSPGLAGDTQYF.

This chain joins TRBV6-5 and TRBJ2-7; weak D call: TRBD2 (6 bases). The germline V and J ends were trimmed by 7 bases and 2 bases, with 15 bases remaining between them. The CDR3 loop spans 14 amino acids. Germline-derived CDR1 and CDR2 are MNHEY and SVGAGI. The CDR3 sequence: CASMVGGSPYEQYF. The DNA for the CDR3 is TGTGCCAGCATGGTTGGAGGGAGCCCCTACGAGCAGTACTTC.

The chain couples TRBV2 to TRBJ2-2; 7 nucleotides agree with TRBD1. The CDR3 extends over 16 amino acids. Per the germline V gene, CDR1 is SNHLY and CDR2 is FYNNEI. V lost 6 bases, J lost 3 bases, and 10 bases stayed unmatched. The CDR3 protein is CASSDRALGYTGELFF. The CDR3 DNA sequence: TGTGCCAGCAGCGACAGGGCGCTGGGGTACACCGGGGAGCTGTTTTTT.

This sequence joins TRBV5-1 and TRBJ2-7; possible D gene TRBD1, 5 bases. The CDR3 runs to 15 residues. Germline loops: CDR1 SGHRS, CDR2 YFSETQ. With 0 bases removed from V and 6 bases from J, the gap between germline ends came to 16 bases. DNA of the CDR3: TGCGCCAGCAGCTTGGCTGGACACACAACCTCCGAGCAGTACTTC. This gives the protein CASSLAGHTTSEQYF.

The chain couples TRBV10-3 to TRBJ2-7, with TRBD1 identical over 10 bases. Trimming removed 0 bases from V and 6 bases from J; junction bases left unmatched: 5. Germline assignment: CDR1 ENHRY and CDR2 SYGVKD. The CDR3 spans 15 residues. CDR3 DNA sequence: TGTGCCATCAGTGAGTCCGGGACAGGGGAGGGCGAGCAGTACTTC. Translation: CAISESGTGEGEQYF.

This clone was seen once. The CDR3 loop is CASSLPLGSEKLFF. CDR3 DNA sequence: TGTGCCAGCAGCCTACCCCTCGGGAGTGAAAAACTGTTTTTT. This chain joins TRBV28 and TRBJ1-4; D is uncertain. Germline assignment: CDR1 MDHEN and CDR2 SYDVKM. Trimming stripped 6 bases from V and 7 bases from J, with 15 bases between. This CDR3 contains 14 residues. Full variable domain (missing parts from reference TRBV28 and TRBJ1-4): DVKVTQSSRYLVKRTGEKVFLECVQDMDHENMFWYRQDPGLGLRLIYFSYDVKMKEKGDIPEGYSVSREKKERFSLILESASTNQTSMYLCASSLPLGSEKLFFGSGTQLSVL.

This clone is a singleton in its sample. The gene calls are TRBV5-4 and TRBJ1-2; 7 bases align to TRBD1. The CDR3 loop spans 15 amino acids. Germline V gene sequence: CDR1 SGHNT, CDR2 YYREEE (reference sequence). V dropped 4 bases and J dropped 5; count of bases not matched to a gene: 11. CDR3 in DNA: TGTGCCAGCAGCCCTCTCTGGACAGGAGAGTATGGCTACACCTTC. Translating gives CASSPLWTGEYGYTF.

This chain links TRBV5-1 with TRBJ1-1; D is uncertain. Per germline, CDR1 SGHRS and CDR2 YFSETQ. V lost 2 bases and J 3 bases, leaving 5 bases between the germline ends. CDR3 length: 12 residues. The CDR3, as DNA: TGCGCCAGCAGCTTACCTGACACTGAAGCTTTCTTT. Protein product: CASSLPDTEAFF.

J is TRBJ2-3 and V is TRBV7-2; maybe TRBD2 (6 bases). CDR1 is SGHTA and CDR2 is FQGNSA in the germline V gene. This CDR3 is built from 14 residues. The V end lost 6 bases, the J end lost 3 bases, and 13 bases lay between the germline ends. CDR3 coding DNA: TGTGCCAGCAGGCTCGGCGGGACGACAGATACGCAGTATTTT. Amino acids: CASRLGGTTDTQYF.